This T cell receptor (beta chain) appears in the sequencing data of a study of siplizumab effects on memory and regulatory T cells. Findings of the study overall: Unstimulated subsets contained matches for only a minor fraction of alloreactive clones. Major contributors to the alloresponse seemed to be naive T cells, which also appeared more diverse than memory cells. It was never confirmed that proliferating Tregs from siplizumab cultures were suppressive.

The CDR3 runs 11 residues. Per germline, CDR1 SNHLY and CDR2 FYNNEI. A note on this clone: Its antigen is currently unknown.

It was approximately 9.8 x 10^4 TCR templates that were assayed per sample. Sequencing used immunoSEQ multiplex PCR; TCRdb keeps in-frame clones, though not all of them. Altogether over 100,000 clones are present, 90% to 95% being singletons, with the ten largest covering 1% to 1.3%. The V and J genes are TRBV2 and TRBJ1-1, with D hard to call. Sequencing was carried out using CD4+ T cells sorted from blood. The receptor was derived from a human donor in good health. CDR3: CATKVVFEAFF. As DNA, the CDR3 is TGTGCAACCAAGGTGGTTTTTGAAGCTTTCTTT. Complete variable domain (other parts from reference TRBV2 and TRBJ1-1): EPEVTQTPSHQVTQMGQEVILRCVPISNHLYFYWYRQILGQKVEFLVSFYNNEISEKSEIFDDQFSVERPDGSNFTLKIRSTKLEDSAMYFCATKVVFEAFFGQGTRLTVV.